The 5 T cell receptor beta chains below all came from one sample that was sequenced in a study of cytomegalovirus exposure and HLA in healthy donors. PCR was performed using 60 Vbeta and 13 Jbeta primers. TCRdb keeps only in-frame clones here, not all; method: immunoSEQ multiplex PCR. Of about 75,000 clones in the sample, 75% to 85% were seen once. The sample comprised PBMCs. These receptors originate from a man aged 65-85 years in good health and CMV-seropositive.

This chain uses TRBV5-1 with TRBJ2-3, with 7 nucleotides matching TRBD1. Per germline, CDR1 SGHRS and CDR2 YFSETQ. This CDR3 has 16 residues. The V and J ends lost 3 bases and 0 bases, in that order; junction bases with no gene match: 7. CDR3: CASSSDGQVSTDTQYF. The CDR3 region has the DNA TGCGCCAGCAGCTCCGACGGACAGGTTAGCACAGATACGCAGTATTTT.

This chain links TRBV7-6 with TRBJ2-1; 7 nucleotides line up with TRBD2. This CDR3 is 16 amino acids long. The V segment lost 5 bases and the J segment 5 bases; nucleotides outside the gene matches: 12. The germline CDR1 and CDR2 sequences are SGHVS and FNYEAQ. Written as DNA, the CDR3 is TGTGCCAGCAGCACTATGGGCCAAGCGGGAAACAATGAGCAGTTCTTC. As protein: CASSTMGQAGNNEQFF. Based on the CDR3 plus reference TRBV7-6 and TRBJ2-1, the full variable domain is GAGVSQSPRYKVTKRGQDVALRCDPISGHVSLYWYRQALGQGPEFLTYFNYEAQQDKSGLPNDRFSAERPEGSISTLTIQRTEQRDSAMYRCASSTMGQAGNNEQFFGPGTRLTVL.

The chain employs TRBV30 and TRBJ2-4; 10 bases align to TRBD2. The CDR3 length is 13 residues. V was clipped by 1 base and J by 9 bases; unmatched bases: 3. Germline V lookup: CDR1 GTSNPN, CDR2 SVGIG (reference sequence). The CDR3 loop reads CAWSDGTSVIQYF. In nucleotides, the CDR3 is TGTGCCTGGAGTGACGGGACTAGCGTCATTCAGTACTTC.

V is TRBV11-2 and J is TRBJ2-3, with TRBD1 as a possible D gene (6 bases). CDR3 size: 16 residues. Germline V lookup: CDR1 SGHAT, CDR2 FQNNGV. Trimming cost V 5 bases and J 7 bases, with 22 bases left between them. The CDR3 DNA reads TGTGCCAGCAGCCTTCAGCCGGGACAACGCGGAAATACGCAGTATTTT. Amino acid sequence: CASSLQPGQRGNTQYF.

V usage is TRBV6-1 and J usage is TRBJ1-3, with a possible D match to TRBD1 (6 bases). Trimming took 3 bases from V and 0 from J, leaving 12 bases between them. CDR3 length: 16 residues. CDR1 is MNHNS and CDR2 is SASEGT in the germline V gene. The CDR3 loop is CASSEPQGSSGNTIYF. CDR3 in DNA: TGTGCCAGCAGTGAGCCTCAGGGGAGCTCTGGAAACACCATATATTTT.